The next 21 T cell receptor beta chains were all read from a single sample in a study of shared clonotypes between healthy human individuals. CD45RO-negative CD8 cells positively selected for CCR7 made up the naive population, which excluded terminally differentiated effector memory CD45RA+ cells. Clones were sequenced by immunoSEQ multiplex PCR, and TCRdb holds only the in-frame ones, with some missing. This table holds about 2.1 million clones, 85% to 95% found once. The sequencing input was naive CD8+ T cells from PBMCs. The source of these receptors is a man aged 18 to 30 in good health. Some clones in this sample may be carry-over from other donors' samples.

This rearrangement joins TRBV7-9 to TRBJ2-7; D unresolved. Trimming left V 4 bases short and J 6 bases short, with 13 bases between. The V gene's germline CDR1 is SEHNR and CDR2 FQNEAQ (reference sequence). This CDR3 region has 13 residues. The CDR3 coding sequence is TGTGCCAGCAGCTCGGCATCTGGGGTCGAGCAGTACTTC. Translated: CASSSASGVEQYF. The entire variable domain, with the rest obtained from reference TRBV7-9 and TRBJ2-7, is as follows: DTGVSQNPRHKITKRGQNVTFRCDPISEHNRLYWYRQTLGQGPEFLTYFQNEAQLEKSRLLSDRFSAERPKGSFSTLEIQRTEQGDSAMYLCASSSASGVEQYFGPGTRLTVT.

The chain combines TRBV7-9 with TRBJ2-7; no firm D call. The CDR3 sequence is 14 residues long. V was shortened by 7 bases and J by 3 bases, with 16 bases between the two germline ends. Looked up from germline, CDR1 is SEHNR and CDR2 is FQNEAQ (reference sequence). CDR3 in DNA: TGTGCCAGCACTTCCACCAGCGTGATCTACGAGCAGTACTTC. Its translation: CASTSTSVIYEQYF.

The chain is built from TRBV9 and TRBJ2-7; 7 bases line up with TRBD1. The CDR3 spans 14 residues. V shed 0 bases and J 5 bases; nucleotides not matched to a gene: 5. The germline CDR1 and CDR2 sequences are SGDLS and YYNGEE. The CDR3 DNA is TGTGCCAGCAGCGTAGGGCAGGGGGATGACGAGCAGTACTTC. Its protein is CASSVGQGDDEQYF. The whole variable domain, filled in from reference TRBV9 and TRBJ2-7, reads DSGVTQTPKHLITATGQRVTLRCSPRSGDLSVYWYQQSLDQGLQFLIQYYNGEERAKGNILERFSAQQFPDLHSELNLSSLELGDSALYFCASSVGQGDDEQYFGPGTRLTVT.

As concerns this clone: Mismatch with germline at one junction end may stem from a read error. CDR3 nucleotides: TGTGCCAGCAGCTCCCTCGAACTGGATTTT. Its protein product is CASSSLELDF. The chain links TRBV7-2 to TRBJ2-3; no reliable D call. Germline CDR1 reads SGHTA; CDR2 reads FQGNSA. CDR3 length equals 10 residues. The full variable domain, completed using reference TRBV7-2 and TRBJ2-3, is GAGVSQSPSNKVTEKGKDVELRCDPISGHTALYWYRQSLGQGLEFLIYFQGNSAPDKSGLPSDRFSAERTGGSVSTLTIQRTQQEDSAVYLCASSSLELDFGPGTRLTVL.

V is TRBV19 and J is TRBJ2-7; 11 bases line up with TRBD1. The CDR3 runs 15 residues. Germline lookup yields CDR1 LNHDA and CDR2 SQIVND (reference sequence). V shed 2 bases and J 6 bases; nucleotides not matched to a gene: 6. The CDR3 reads CASSIIGQGAVEQYF. DNA of the CDR3: TGTGCCAGTAGTATAATCGGACAGGGGGCGGTCGAGCAGTACTTC.

The gene calls are TRBV9 and TRBJ2-1; TRBD2 aligns across 8 bases. CDR3 length: 14 amino acids. Germline loops: CDR1 SGDLS, CDR2 YYNGEE. V trimming: 1 base; J trimming: 10 bases; junction bases outside the gene matches: 7. The CDR3 here is CASSVSGSRGEQFF. CDR3 nucleotide sequence: TGTGCCAGCAGCGTAAGCGGGAGTCGAGGGGAGCAGTTCTTC.

The chain is built from TRBV27 and TRBJ2-3, with D perhaps matching TRBD1 (5 bases). V was clipped by 2 bases and J by 7 bases, with 16 bases between them. CDR3 length: 15 residues. In germline, CDR1 is MNHEY, CDR2 SMNVEV (reference sequence). For the CDR3, the DNA is TGTGCCAGCAGTTTAATGGGGATAGGGGCCCATACGCAGTATTTT. This encodes CASSLMGIGAHTQYF.

V is TRBV27 and J is TRBJ2-3, with D possibly being TRBD2 (6 bases). This CDR3 contains 11 residues. CDR1 and CDR2 (germline): MNHEY, SMNVEV (reference sequence). The ends were cut back, 4 bases at V and 8 bases at J, with 7 bases in the middle. The chain's CDR3 is CASSSGGTQYF. CDR3 nucleotide sequence: TGTGCCAGCAGTTCCGGGGGTACGCAGTATTTT.

The chain employs TRBV2 and TRBJ2-7, with TRBD1 as a possible D gene (5 bases). There are 13 residues in the CDR3. The germline gives CDR1 SNHLY, CDR2 FYNNEI. Trimming left V 11 bases short and J 1 base short, with 15 bases between. This CDR3 is CAGKGDSSYEQYF. CDR3 bases: TGTGCCGGCAAGGGTGACAGTTCCTACGAGCAGTACTTC. Based on the CDR3 plus reference TRBV2 and TRBJ2-7, the full variable domain is EPEVTQTPSHQVTQMGQEVILRCVPISNHLYFYWYRQILGQKVEFLVSFYNNEISEKSEIFDDQFSVERPDGSNFTLKIRSTKLEDSAMYFCAGKGDSSYEQYFGPGTRLTVT.

This chain joins TRBV9 and TRBJ1-2, with D possibly TRBD1 on 5 matching bases. CDR3 length: 15 residues. The V gene's germline CDR1 is SGDLS and CDR2 YYNGEE. V was trimmed by 3 bases and J by 2 bases, leaving 14 bases between them. The CDR3 protein is CASSEAVTANYGYTF. In DNA form, the CDR3 reads TGTGCCAGCAGCGAGGCGGTGACAGCCAACTATGGCTACACCTTC.

This clone showed up just once. The J gene is TRBJ2-2, the V gene TRBV4-3, with 7 bases matching TRBD1. The V segment lost 2 bases and the J segment 6 bases; nucleotides outside the gene matches: 12. The CDR3 totals 17 residues. Germline CDR1 is LGHNA and CDR2 is YSLEER. The CDR3 protein is CASSQIRTGGLPGELFF. The CDR3 DNA reads as TGCGCCAGCAGCCAAATACGGACAGGCGGCCTACCCGGGGAGCTGTTTTTT.

V gene TRBV4-1 combines with J gene TRBJ1-5; perhaps TRBD1 as D (6 bases). V gave up 3 bases and J gave up 3 bases, with 12 bases separating them. The CDR3 is made up of 15 amino acids. Germline V gives CDR1 MGHRA, CDR2 YSYEKL. The CDR3 bases are TGCGCCAGCAGCCAGGGGGCTATAGACAATCAGCCCCAGCATTTT. Protein: CASSQGAIDNQPQHF.

V is TRBV13 and J is TRBJ2-7; D call uncertain. V dropped 2 bases and J dropped 7 bases, with 12 bases sitting between them. CDR1 and CDR2 from the germline V gene are PRHDT and FYEKMQ (reference sequence). The CDR3 loop spans 13 amino acids. This chain's CDR3 is CASSLSAGREQYF. In DNA, the CDR3 is TGTGCCAGCAGCTTATCTGCAGGTCGGGAGCAGTACTTC.

The chain links TRBV7-9 to TRBJ1-4; 10 nucleotides match TRBD1. There are 13 residues in the CDR3. Germline CDR1 SEHNR, CDR2 FQNEAQ (reference sequence). Trimming removed 5 bases from V and 11 bases from J; junction bases left unmatched: 5. In nucleotides, the CDR3 is TGTGCCAGCAGCCCGGGACAGGGGAAGAAACTGTTTTTT. Protein: CASSPGQGKKLFF.

The V gene is TRBV5-6, the J gene TRBJ2-7, with no clear D. The germline V and J ends were trimmed by 3 bases and 2 bases, with 9 bases remaining between them. This CDR3 has 13 amino acids. Germline V lookup: CDR1 SGHDT, CDR2 YYEEEE. CDR3 in DNA: TGTGCCAGCAGCTACGACCGGGCCTACGAGCAGTACTTC. This codes for CASSYDRAYEQYF.

CDR3 nucleotide sequence: TGTGCCAGCAGTGAGCGGGGGACCGAGACCCAGTACTTC. This translates into CASSERGTETQYF. J is TRBJ2-5 and V is TRBV25-1; 7 positions agree with TRBD2. CDR1 and CDR2 (germline): MGHDK, SYGVNS. The CDR3 spans 13 residues. V dropped 3 bases and J dropped 5; count of bases not matched to a gene: 3.

This clone appeared once. This same CDR3 is encoded by further DNA sequences in the sample. The V and J genes are TRBV27 and TRBJ2-7; D is possibly TRBD1 (6 bases). The CDR3 totals 13 residues. Germline CDR1 is MNHEY and CDR2 is SMNVEV (reference sequence). V shed 2 bases and J shed 2 bases, with 7 bases lying between them. Here the CDR3 reads CASSLGGTYEQYF. CDR3 coding DNA: TGTGCCAGCAGTTTAGGGGGCACCTACGAGCAGTACTTC.

V and J are TRBV4-1 and TRBJ2-3, with TRBD2 matching 7 bases. CDR1 and CDR2 from the germline V gene are MGHRA and YSYEKL. This CDR3 is 16 amino acids long. The J segment lost 3 bases and the V segment lost 0 bases, leaving 6 bases of the junction unmatched. In nucleotides, the CDR3 is TGCGCCAGCAGCCAAGATCGCGGGAGCGGGACAGATACGCAGTATTTT. It yields the protein CASSQDRGSGTDTQYF.

In regard to this clone: The same CDR3 arises from other DNA sequences in this sample as well. This chain links TRBV4-3 with TRBJ2-3; D uncertain. V lost 2 bases and J lost 3, with 6 bases in between. There are 13 residues in the CDR3. Germline V gene sequence: CDR1 LGHNA, CDR2 YSLEER. DNA for the CDR3: TGCGCCAGCAGCCAATACCGGACAGATACGCAGTATTTT. Protein: CASSQYRTDTQYF.

CDR3 region: CASNSISGGQPQHF. Here the CDR3 DNA reads TGTGCCAGTAACAGTATTTCGGGAGGACAGCCCCAGCATTTT. The chain links TRBV19 to TRBJ1-5; D uncertain. This CDR3 contains 14 residues. Germline V gene data show CDR1 as LNHDA and CDR2 as SQIVND (reference sequence). The germline V and J ends were trimmed by 7 bases and 7 bases, with 17 bases remaining between them.

This chain joins TRBV27 and TRBJ1-5; D uncertain. Germline CDR1 reads MNHEY; CDR2 reads SMNVEV (reference sequence). CDR3 length: 14 amino acids. The ends were cut back, 2 bases at V and 5 bases at J, with 10 bases in the middle. This chain's CDR3 is CASSLRVDDQPQHF. CDR3 in DNA: TGTGCCAGCAGTTTAAGGGTTGACGATCAGCCCCAGCATTTT.